These 18 T cell receptor beta chains were sequenced from one sample in a study of human T cells and chemical hapten exposure. Time point in this sample: pre-sensitization, week 0. Treatment described: therapeutic diphenylcyclopropenone sensitization with weekly scalp DPC. Using its own MiXCR run on the RACE reads, TCRdb lists one record per CDR3 protein. Found here are approximately 100,000 distinct CDR3 sequences, 9.6% of them singletons; the top ten hold around 3.6%. The sample in question was whole blood, obtained in connection with sensitization to the hapten diphenylcyclopropenone (DPC). The receptors originated from a woman aged 40 to 50 with alopecia areata. Some clones in this sample may be carry-over from other donors' samples.

This clonotype was observed at least ten times. The V gene is TRBV7-2, the J gene TRBJ1-1; D is perhaps TRBD1 (6 bases). The germline V and J ends were trimmed by 5 bases and 2 bases, with 12 bases remaining between them. CDR1 is SGHTA, CDR2 FQGNSA, per germline. The CDR3 spans 14 residues. CDR3 sequence: CASSVRQANTEAFF. DNA of the CDR3: TGTGCCAGCAGCGTCAGACAGGCTAACACTGAAGCTTTCTTT.

This clonotype has only a few counts. This chain joins TRBV6-6 and TRBJ2-7, with a tentative D call TRBD1 (7 bases). The CDR3 is 15 amino acids. V was shortened by 2 bases and J by 4 bases, with 15 bases between the two germline ends. Per germline, CDR1 MNHNY and CDR2 SVGAGI (reference sequence). The CDR3 sequence is CASSYEQGTWYEQYF. DNA of the CDR3: TGTGCCAGCAGTTACGAACAGGGGACTTGGTACGAGCAGTACTTC.

On this clonotype itself: One base away lies a much larger clone, so this may be a sequencing read error. In DNA, the CDR3 is TGCGCCAGCAGCCTCACAGGTTGGGGAAGACTGTTTTTT. Its translation: CASSLTGWGRLFF. The chain links TRBV4-3 to TRBJ1-4; a possible D gene is TRBD1 (5 bases). CDR1 is LGHNA and CDR2 is YSLEER in the germline V gene. Trimming took off 4 bases at V and 13 bases at J, with 16 bases between the two ends. This CDR3 spans 13 amino acids.

Worth noting for this clonotype: One end of the junction varies from germline; a read error may be responsible. The chain couples TRBV7-2 to TRBJ2-1; D unresolved. The germline gives CDR1 SGHTA, CDR2 FQGNSA. CDR3 length: 13 residues. For the CDR3, the DNA is TGTGCCAGCAGCAAAGCCGCCTACAATGATCAGTTCTTC. It specifies CASSKAAYNDQFF. Full variable domain (missing parts from reference TRBV7-2 and TRBJ2-1): GAGVSQSPSNKVTEKGKDVELRCDPISGHTALYWYRQSLGQGLEFLIYFQGNSAPDKSGLPSDRFSAERTGGSVSTLTIQRTQQEDSAVYLCASSKAAYNDQFFGPGTRLTVL.

The gene calls are TRBV6-5 and TRBJ1-1; a weak D match, TRBD1 (6 bases). Per germline, CDR1 MNHEY and CDR2 SVGAGI. The CDR3 is 11 residues long. Deletions cut 8 bases from V and 4 bases from J, with 8 bases between. CDR3 DNA: TGTGCCAGCCGGGGGGCCACTGAAGCTTTCTTT. This translates into CASRGATEAFF.

This clonotype was found many times. V is TRBV4-2 and J is TRBJ2-5; 11 bases are shared with TRBD2. The germline gives CDR1 LGHNA, CDR2 YNFKEQ. The CDR3 totals 15 residues. The ends lost 4 bases at V and 5 bases at J; junction bases unmatched: 6. CDR3 sequence reads: CASSPLTSGVETQYF. The CDR3 DNA reads TGTGCCAGCAGCCCCCTGACTAGCGGGGTCGAGACCCAGTACTTC.

Only a few counts were recorded for this clonotype. V usage is TRBV7-2 and J usage is TRBJ2-7; D remains ambiguous. There are 12 residues in the CDR3. The V and J ends lost 5 bases and 4 bases respectively, with 9 bases between them. Germline V gene data show CDR1 as SGHTA and CDR2 as FQGNSA. The CDR3 loop reads CASSMTLYEQYF. CDR3 coding DNA: TGTGCCAGCAGCATGACCCTTTACGAGCAGTACTTC.

Only a few counts were recorded for this clonotype. The chain uses TRBV14 and TRBJ2-7, with unresolved D. The V gene lost 0 bases and the J gene lost 3 bases, with 6 bases spanning the gap. The CDR3 length is 13 residues. Germline CDR1 SGHDN, CDR2 FVKESK. For the CDR3, the DNA is TGTGCCAGCAGCCAAGATAGCTTCTACGAGCAGTACTTC. Protein: CASSQDSFYEQYF. The complete variable domain, with remaining parts taken from reference TRBV14 and TRBJ2-7, reads EAGVTQFPSHSVIEKGQTVTLRCDPISGHDNLYWYRRVMGKEIKFLLHFVKESKQDESGMPNNRFLAERTGGTYSTLKVQPAELEDSGVYFCASSQDSFYEQYFGPGTRLTVT.

In its sample, this clonotype was seen a few times. The V and J genes are TRBV5-5 and TRBJ2-2; TRBD1 matches 7 bases. Germline V gives CDR1 SGHKS, CDR2 YYEKEE (reference sequence). The CDR3 consists of 16 residues. V dropped 3 bases and J dropped 2; count of bases not matched to a gene: 7. CDR3 sequence: CASSWDSLKNTGELFF. In nucleotides, the CDR3 is TGTGCCAGCAGCTGGGACAGTCTTAAAAACACCGGGGAGCTGTTTTTT.

This clonotype was detected a few times. The chain recombines TRBV12-3 or TRBV12-4 with TRBJ2-7, with D perhaps matching TRBD1 (5 bases). V dropped 6 bases and J dropped 0 bases, with 9 bases sitting between them. The CDR3 is 13 amino acids. The CDR3 region is CASRRTGSYEQYF. Here the CDR3 DNA reads TGTGCCAGCAGACGTACAGGCTCCTACGAGCAGTACTTC.

This clonotype was observed many times. The gene calls are TRBV2 and TRBJ2-3; 9 nucleotides match TRBD1. Germline V lookup: CDR1 SNHLY, CDR2 FYNNEI. This CDR3 has 14 amino acids. V was clipped by 2 bases and J by 6 bases; unmatched bases: 3. CDR3 sequence (DNA): TGTGCCAGCAGTGAAAGACAGGGGGAGGATACGCAGTATTTT. It is translated as CASSERQGEDTQYF.

This clonotype was found many times. V gene TRBV20-1 combines with J gene TRBJ1-1; D unresolved. Trimming pared 0 bases from V and 7 bases from J, leaving 6 bases between. This CDR3 is 11 amino acids long. Per the germline V gene, CDR1 is DFQATT and CDR2 is SNEGSKA (reference sequence). CDR3 sequence (DNA): TGCAGTGCTAGAGATAAGGGTGAAGCTTTCTTT. Protein product: CSARDKGEAFF.

This clonotype was detected only a few times. Mismatch with germline at one junction end may stem from a read error. The chain carries TRBV4-1 and TRBJ2-1; TRBD2 aligns across 11 bases. Looked up from germline, CDR1 is MGHRA and CDR2 is YSYEKL. The CDR3 runs to 18 residues. The CDR3 loop reads CTSSQVGLAGGQYNEQFF. The CDR3 DNA sequence: TGCACCAGCAGCCAAGTCGGGCTAGCGGGGGGTCAATACAATGAGCAGTTCTTC.

This clonotype was counted at least ten times. The chain joins TRBV7-2 to TRBJ1-2, with D tentatively TRBD1 (6 bases). CDR3 length: 14 amino acids. The germline V gene encodes CDR1 SGHTA and CDR2 FQGNSA. The ends were cut back, 4 bases at V and 4 bases at J, with 13 bases in the middle. CDR3 bases: TGTGCCAGCAGCTCCCCGGGGGGCCTCTATGGCTACACCTTC. Protein sequence: CASSSPGGLYGYTF.

This clonotype was seen a handful of times. The rearrangement links TRBV5-5 to TRBJ1-2; no definite D call. Trimming removed 5 bases at V and 4 bases at J, with 15 bases between. The CDR3 runs to 14 residues. CDR1 and CDR2 from the germline V gene are SGHKS and YYEKEE (reference sequence). For the CDR3, the DNA is TGTGCCAGCAGGTTTACGCGTTGGACCTATGGCTACACCTTC. This gives the protein CASRFTRWTYGYTF.

This clonotype was observed at least ten times. This chain connects TRBV11-2 to TRBJ1-5; no definite D call. CDR1 is SGHAT, CDR2 FQNNGV, per germline. V was shortened by 3 bases and J by 2 bases, with 8 bases between the two germline ends. The CDR3 loop spans 14 amino acids. This CDR3 is CASSFDRGNQPQHF. DNA of the CDR3: TGTGCCAGCAGCTTCGACCGTGGCAATCAGCCCCAGCATTTT.

This clonotype was picked up many times. The chain carries TRBV6-5 and TRBJ2-3, with 8 bases fitting TRBD2. The CDR3 covers 14 residues. J was trimmed by 3 bases and V by 11 bases; bases with no gene match: 10. The V gene's germline CDR1 is MNHEY and CDR2 SVGAGI. CDR3 region: CAAGGGGRTDTQYF. The CDR3 DNA sequence: TGTGCCGCCGGGGGCGGGGGGAGGACAGATACGCAGTATTTT.

This clonotype was seen many times. The chain carries TRBV5-4 and TRBJ2-4, with 8 nucleotides matching TRBD1. The CDR3 contains 14 residues. From germline, CDR1 is SGHNT and CDR2 YYREEE (reference sequence). Losses at the gene ends were 4 bases for V and 4 bases for J; bases not matched to a gene: 4. The CDR3 loop is CASSPGQVKNIQYF. CDR3 coding DNA: TGTGCCAGCAGCCCGGGACAGGTTAAAAACATTCAGTACTTC. Filled out from reference TRBV5-4 and TRBJ2-4, the complete variable domain reads ETGVTQSPTHLIKTRGQQVTLRCSSQSGHNTVSWYQQALGQGPQFIFQYYREEENGRGNFPPRFSGLQFPNYSSELNVNALELDDSALYLCASSPGQVKNIQYFGAGTRLSVL.